This TCR beta chain is drawn from a study of blood T cell repertoires in COVID-19. Study details: PBMCs, B-cell-depleted T cells, or T cells were the source of the cDNA or gDNA that made up the material.

The method was immunoSEQ multiplex PCR; TCRdb's version includes in-frame clones alone and lacks a portion of them. Among around 260,000 clones, approximately 86% were seen once, and the ten largest hold over 7.5%. The V and J ends lost 7 bases and 8 bases, in that order; junction bases with no gene match: 11. This CDR3 contains 15 residues. Germline assignment: CDR1 MNHNY and CDR2 SVGAGI (reference sequence). The receptor was isolated from a man aged 35 to 55 who had recovered from COVID-19. Sequencing was carried out using peripheral blood. The chain couples TRBV6-6 to TRBJ1-2; 12 bases are shared with TRBD1. The CDR3 protein is CASIEGTGGAGGYTF. The CDR3 bases are TGTGCCAGCATCGAAGGGACAGGGGGCGCGGGGGGCTACACCTTC.